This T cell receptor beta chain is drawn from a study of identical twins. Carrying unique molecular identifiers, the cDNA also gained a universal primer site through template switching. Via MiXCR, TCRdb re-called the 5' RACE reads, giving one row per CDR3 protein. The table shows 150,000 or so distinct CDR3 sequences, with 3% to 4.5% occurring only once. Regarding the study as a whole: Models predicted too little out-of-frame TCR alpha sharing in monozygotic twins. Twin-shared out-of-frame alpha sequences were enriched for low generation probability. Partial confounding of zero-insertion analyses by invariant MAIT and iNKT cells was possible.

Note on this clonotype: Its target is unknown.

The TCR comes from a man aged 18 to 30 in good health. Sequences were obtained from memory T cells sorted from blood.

CDR3 DNA sequence: TGCAGCGCCCTGATTAGCTCCTACGAGCAGTACTTC. Its translation is CSALISSYEQYF. This chain connects TRBV29-1 to TRBJ2-7, with D hard to call. CDR1 and CDR2 (germline): SQVTM, ANQGSEA. This CDR3 contains 12 residues. Deletions cut 7 bases from V and 0 bases from J, with 10 bases between.